This T cell receptor (beta chain) was recovered during a study of low-dose radiotherapy and immunotherapy resistance in tumors. Whole-study context: Those assigned to Cohort 2 were treated with 1 Gy per fraction every two weeks (13 Gy in total over 26 weeks).

Specified time point: before trial treatment. Nivolumab, ipilimumab, aspirin, low-dose cyclophosphamide and low-dose radiotherapy were given to donors. The CDR3 is 17 residues long. J was trimmed by 2 bases and V by 4 bases; bases with no gene match: 13. Per the germline V gene, CDR1 is SGHRS and CDR2 is YFSETQ. This clonotype was seen ten or more times. Priming of first-strand cDNA relied on TRAV- and TRBV-specific primers (covering alpha and beta chains). Using a constant-region primer together with a V-primer adapter, TCRs were subjected to around 22 PCR cycles of amplification. In vitro transcription amplified isolated mRNA. TCRdb independently ran MiXCR on the reads; one entry per CDR3 protein. Among about 82,000 distinct CDR3 sequences, 18% were seen once, and the ten largest hold more than 4.5%.

This clonotype was sampled from a male donor with prostate cancer. The V call is TRBV5-1, the J call TRBJ2-7; 9 bases match TRBD2. This specimen was PBMCs, taken before treatment. The CDR3 coding sequence is TGCGCCAGCAGCACCGGCGGGGGGGGCGGGACAGCCTACGAGCAGTACTTC. Translating it yields CASSTGGGGGTAYEQYF.